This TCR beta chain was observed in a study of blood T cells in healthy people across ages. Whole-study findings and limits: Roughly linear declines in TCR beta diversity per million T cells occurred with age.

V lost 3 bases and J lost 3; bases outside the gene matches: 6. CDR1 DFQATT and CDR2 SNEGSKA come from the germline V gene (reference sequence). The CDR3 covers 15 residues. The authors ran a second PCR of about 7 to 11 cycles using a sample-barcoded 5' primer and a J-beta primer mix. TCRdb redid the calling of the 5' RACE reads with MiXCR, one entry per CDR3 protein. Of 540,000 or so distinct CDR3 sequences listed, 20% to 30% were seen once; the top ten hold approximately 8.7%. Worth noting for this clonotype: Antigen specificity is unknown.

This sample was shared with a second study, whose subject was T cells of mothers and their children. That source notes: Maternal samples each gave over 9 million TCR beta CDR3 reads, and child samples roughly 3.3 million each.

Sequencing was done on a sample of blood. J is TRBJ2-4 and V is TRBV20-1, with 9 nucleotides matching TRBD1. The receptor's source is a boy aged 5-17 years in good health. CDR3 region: CSASSDRGGKNIQYF. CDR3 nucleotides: TGCAGTGCTAGTTCGGACAGGGGAGGCAAAAACATTCAGTACTTC.